These 21 T cell receptor beta chains came from one sample sequenced in a study of identical twins. TCRdb passed the 5' RACE reads through MiXCR, listing each CDR3 protein once. Among 1.5 million to 2 million distinct CDR3 sequences listed, 32% were seen once. The sequenced sample was cord blood. The receptor source for this set is a newborn girl in good health.

This clonotype has just a few counts. The chain combines TRBV5-1 with TRBJ2-3; either TRBD1 or TRBD2 may supply D (6 bases each). The germline V gene encodes CDR1 SGHRS and CDR2 YFSETQ. The CDR3 length is 15 residues. V was shortened by 0 bases and J by 4 bases, with 12 bases between the two germline ends. CDR3 DNA sequence: TGCGCCAGCAGCTTGGCGCTGGGGGGCGCAGATACGCAGTATTTT. It is translated as CASSLALGGADTQYF. Together with reference TRBV5-1 and TRBJ2-3, the CDR3 gives the full variable domain: KAGVTQTPRYLIKTRGQQVTLSCSPISGHRSVSWYQQTPGQGLQFLFEYFSETQRNKGNFPGRFSGRQFSNSRSEMNVSTLELGDSALYLCASSLALGGADTQYFGPGTRLTVL.

This sequence joins TRBV27 and TRBJ1-2; 8 positions match TRBD1. CDR1 and CDR2 (germline): MNHEY, SMNVEV (reference sequence). The ends lost 8 bases at V and 1 base at J; junction bases unmatched: 6. The CDR3 totals 14 residues. In nucleotides, the CDR3 is TGTGCCAGCCGCAAGGGACAGGTTAACTATGGCTACACCTTC. This translates into CASRKGQVNYGYTF.

The chain joins TRBV5-1 to TRBJ2-4, with 15 bases identical to TRBD2. V shed 4 bases, J shed 1 base, and the junction held 3 bases outside the gene matches. Germline assignment: CDR1 SGHRS and CDR2 YFSETQ. CDR3 length: 17 amino acids. CDR3 DNA: TGCGCCAGCAGCCCCGGGACTAGCGGGAGGGCCAAAAACATTCAGTACTTC. Amino acids: CASSPGTSGRAKNIQYF.

With respect to this clonotype: One end of the junction fails to match germline, which may point to a read error. This chain joins TRBV5-1 and TRBJ2-7; TRBD1 agrees at 7 bases. The CDR3 spans 14 residues. From germline, CDR1 is SGHRS and CDR2 YFSETQ. For the CDR3, the DNA is TGCACCAGCAGTACTGGACAGGTCCATTACGAGCAGTACTTC. Translation: CTSSTGQVHYEQYF.

A word on this clonotype: A junction boundary mismatches the germline segment, possibly from a read error. The rearrangement links TRBV5-4 to TRBJ2-7; D call uncertain. Germline CDR1 reads SGHNT; CDR2 reads YYREEE (reference sequence). CDR3 length: 13 residues. Here the CDR3 reads CASSLRHSYERYF. CDR3 DNA: TGTGCCAGCAGCTTGCGGCACTCCTACGAGCGGTACTTC.

The chain is built from TRBV9 and TRBJ2-1; no firm D call. The CDR3 runs to 17 residues. V lost 4 bases, J lost 2 bases, and 19 bases lay in between. The germline CDR1 and CDR2 sequences are SGDLS and YYNGEE. The CDR3 spells CASSRSGQGLTYNEQFF. The CDR3 coding sequence is TGTGCCAGCAGCAGAAGTGGGCAAGGGCTCACCTACAATGAGCAGTTCTTC.

In its sample, this clonotype was seen many times. At one boundary the junction diverges from the germline segment, which might be a read error. This chain joins TRBV5-1 and TRBJ1-2; no firm D call. The CDR3 sequence is 12 residues long. Germline assignment: CDR1 SGHRS and CDR2 YFSETQ. This chain's CDR3 is CASSKGNYGYTF. The CDR3 DNA reads as TGTGCCAGCAGTAAGGGTAACTATGGCTACACCTTC.

This clonotype was counted ten times or more. The J gene is TRBJ2-7, the V gene TRBV28, with 9 bases identical to TRBD2. The CDR3 consists of 15 residues. Germline CDR1 and CDR2: MDHEN and SYDVKM. V was clipped by 2 bases and J by 1 base; unmatched bases: 3. This CDR3 is CASSLVLAGSYEQYF. The CDR3 coding sequence is TGTGCCAGCAGTTTAGTTCTAGCGGGATCCTACGAGCAGTACTTC.

This clonotype has just a few counts. The rearrangement links TRBV9 to TRBJ1-2; D unclear. Germline-derived CDR1 and CDR2 are SGDLS and YYNGEE. CDR3 length equals 14 residues. V was cut by 0 bases and J by 4 bases, with 10 bases left in between. CDR3: CASSVDVVGYGYTF. CDR3 sequence (DNA): TGTGCCAGCAGCGTAGATGTGGTTGGCTATGGCTACACCTTC.

The J gene is TRBJ2-5, the V gene TRBV21-1; the DNA was not used to check the table's D call, TRBD1. TRBV21-1 is reported as a pseudogene. This CDR3 has 16 residues. The CDR3 nucleotides are TGTGCCAGCAGCAAAGGCAACAGGGGGCCCCAAGAGACCCAGTACTTC. As protein: CASSKGNRGPQETQYF.

This clonotype was observed a few times. The V call is TRBV10-3, the J call TRBJ2-5; D gene uncertain. Trimming took off 0 bases at V and 3 bases at J, with 20 bases between the two ends. Germline CDR1 is ENHRY and CDR2 is SYGVKD. The length of the CDR3 is 18 residues. CDR3 in amino acids: CAISESLFPTAAEETQYF. DNA of the CDR3: TGTGCCATCAGTGAGTCCCTGTTCCCTACGGCCGCCGAAGAGACCCAGTACTTC.

In this sample, this clonotype turned up a few times. The chain links TRBV20-1 to TRBJ1-2, with 8 bases that match TRBD1. CDR3 length: 17 amino acids. The trim removed 3 bases at V and 4 bases at J, leaving 16 bases unmatched. The germline V gene has CDR1 DFQATT and CDR2 SNEGSKA (reference sequence). The CDR3 bases are TGCAGTGCTAGCCCCACAGGGGGACTCAATTACCGCTATGGCTACACCTTC. This translates into CSASPTGGLNYRYGYTF.

Worth noting for this clonotype: A clone one base away is much larger, so this may be a read error. V gene TRBV29-1 combines with J gene TRBJ2-5; no definite D call. CDR1 and CDR2 from the germline V gene are SQVTM and ANQGSEA. The CDR3 length is 10 residues. Trimming pared 6 bases from V and 11 bases from J, leaving 13 bases between. The CDR3 coding sequence is TGCAGCGTCCAAAACCTAGGGCAGTACTTC. Protein sequence: CSVQNLGQYF.

This clonotype has only a few counts. The chain uses TRBV7-9 and TRBJ2-3; 7 positions match TRBD2. Germline V gives CDR1 SEHNR, CDR2 FQNEAQ (reference sequence). The CDR3 is 15 amino acids. Losses at the gene ends were 2 bases for V and 0 bases for J; bases not matched to a gene: 2. The CDR3 DNA reads TGTGCCAGCAGCTTATGGGAGGGGAGCACAGATACGCAGTATTTT. It encodes CASSLWEGSTDTQYF. The full variable domain, its missing parts supplied by reference TRBV7-9 and TRBJ2-3, is DTGVSQNPRHKITKRGQNVTFRCDPISEHNRLYWYRQTLGQGPEFLTYFQNEAQLEKSRLLSDRFSAERPKGSFSTLEIQRTEQGDSAMYLCASSLWEGSTDTQYFGPGTRLTVL.

This clonotype was counted ten times or more. The J gene is TRBJ2-7, the V gene TRBV6-6; the D gene could be TRBD1 or TRBD2 (5 bases each). The CDR3 is 14 amino acids. The ends were cut back, 6 bases at V and 3 bases at J, with 15 bases in the middle. The germline V gene has CDR1 MNHNY and CDR2 SVGAGI (reference sequence). CDR3 protein: CASSGDGTLYEQYF. For the CDR3, the DNA is TGTGCCAGCAGCGGGGACGGAACCCTCTACGAGCAGTACTTC.

V and J are TRBV29-1 and TRBJ1-1, with a tentative D call TRBD1 (6 bases). The length of the CDR3 is 15 residues. Germline values: CDR1 SQVTM, CDR2 ANQGSEA. V lost 3 bases, J lost 0 bases, and 14 bases lay in between. Written as DNA, the CDR3 is TGCAGCGTTGATGGGGGCGGGGGAGTGAACACTGAAGCTTTCTTT. As protein: CSVDGGGGVNTEAFF.

The gene calls are TRBV5-1 and TRBJ2-6, with a tentative D call TRBD1 (7 bases). V lost 3 bases, J lost 0 bases, and 13 bases lay in between. The germline gives CDR1 SGHRS, CDR2 YFSETQ. The CDR3 consists of 17 residues. The CDR3: CASSWRDRLSGANVLTF. Written as DNA, the CDR3 is TGCGCCAGCAGCTGGCGGGACAGACTCTCTGGGGCCAACGTCCTGACTTTC.

About this clonotype: Since a much larger clone is just one base distant, this may be a read error. V is TRBV7-2 and J is TRBJ1-4; D may be TRBD1 (5 bases). In germline, CDR1 is SGHTA, CDR2 FQGNSA. The CDR3 has 14 residues. CDR3 in DNA: TGTGCCAGCGGCTTAAGCGGCCAGGGAATGAAACTGTTTTTT. Residues: CASGLSGQGMKLFF. The variable domain in full, completed from reference TRBV7-2 and TRBJ1-4, reads GAGVSQSPSNKVTEKGKDVELRCDPISGHTALYWYRQSLGQGLEFLIYFQGNSAPDKSGLPSDRFSAERTGGSVSTLTIQRTQQEDSAVYLCASGLSGQGMKLFFGSGTQLSVL.

This clonotype was seen once. The rearrangement joins TRBV20-1 to TRBJ2-3; TRBD2 matches 11 bases. Germline V lookup: CDR1 DFQATT, CDR2 SNEGSKA (reference sequence). The CDR3 has 15 residues. Germline trimming cut 6 bases from V and 5 bases from J; bases unmatched to any gene: 10. The CDR3 DNA reads TGCAGTGCCCAGAAACTAGCGGGGGCAGGAGATACGCAGTATTTT. It yields the protein CSAQKLAGAGDTQYF.

This clonotype was recorded at least ten times. The chain joins TRBV12-3 or TRBV12-4 to TRBJ2-5, with D tentatively TRBD1 (5 bases). The length of the CDR3 is 12 residues. Trimming took off 6 bases at V and 4 bases at J, with 9 bases between the two ends. This CDR3 is CASSRDRETQYF. The DNA for the CDR3 is TGTGCCAGCAGCAGGGATCGAGAGACCCAGTACTTC.

The chain carries TRBV19 and TRBJ2-7, with TRBD1 matching 8 bases. Germline CDR1 LNHDA, CDR2 SQIVND (reference sequence). V lost 1 base and J lost 2; bases outside the gene matches: 13. The CDR3 totals 18 residues. CDR3 sequence reads: CASSIVVSGTGRTYEQYF. Here the CDR3 DNA reads TGTGCCAGTAGTATAGTTGTTTCCGGGACAGGCCGAACCTACGAGCAGTACTTC.